This T cell receptor (beta chain) was sequenced during a study of T cells in localized non-small cell lung cancer. Study-wide results and limits: Only one tumor region was sequenced, so heterogeneity remains possible. Adjacent lung tissue had a median approximately 57 of the top 100 clones found in the tumor.

Sequencing used immunoSEQ multiplex PCR; TCRdb keeps in-frame clones, though not all of them. The sample has around 8,000 clones, 80% to 95% seen once; the top ten hold roughly 3%. Details on this clone: Antigen: not known.

The sample here was peripheral blood, taken before any cancer treatment. The receptor was isolated from a woman aged 35 to 75 with stage I lung adenocarcinoma.

This CDR3 reads CASSEAQYEQYF. As DNA, the CDR3 is TGTGCCAGCAGTGAAGCCCAATACGAGCAGTACTTC. The V gene is TRBV2, the J gene TRBJ2-7; no firm D call. Trimming removed 0 bases at V and 4 bases at J, with 4 bases between. The CDR3 loop spans 12 amino acids. CDR1 and CDR2 from the germline V gene are SNHLY and FYNNEI.